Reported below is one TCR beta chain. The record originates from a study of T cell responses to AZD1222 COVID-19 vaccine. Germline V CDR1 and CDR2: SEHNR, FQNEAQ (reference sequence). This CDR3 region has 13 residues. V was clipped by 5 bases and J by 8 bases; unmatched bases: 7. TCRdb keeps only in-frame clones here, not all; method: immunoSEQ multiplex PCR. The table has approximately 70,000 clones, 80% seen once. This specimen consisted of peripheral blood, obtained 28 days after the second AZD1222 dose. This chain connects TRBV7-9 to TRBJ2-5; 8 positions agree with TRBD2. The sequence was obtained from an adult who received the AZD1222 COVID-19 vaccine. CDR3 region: CASSNSGDGTQYF. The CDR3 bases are TGTGCCAGCAGCAATAGCGGGGACGGTACCCAGTACTTC.